The 10 T cell receptor beta chains below were found in one sample sequenced in a study of response to subunit inactivated influenza vaccine. TCRdb fed the RT-PCR reads into MiXCR, producing one record per CDR3 protein. This table holds 500,000 or so distinct CDR3 sequences, 11% found once. Sequences were derived from PBMCs from blood, sampled 40 to 50 days after vaccination. These receptor sequences come from a man aged 45-65 years who received an inactivated influenza vaccine.

The CDR3 DNA reads TGTGCCAGCAGTTTGGCGGGGGAAGCAGAGACCCAGTACTTC. It codes for CASSLAGEAETQYF. V usage is TRBV12-3 or TRBV12-4 and J usage is TRBJ2-5, with 7 nucleotides matching TRBD2. CDR3 length equals 14 residues. V dropped 3 bases and J dropped 4; count of bases not matched to a gene: 5.

There are a few counts of this clonotype. CDR3 region: CASSSSPASNEQFF. CDR3 DNA: TGTGCCAGCAGTTCCTCCCCTGCTTCCAATGAGCAGTTCTTC. This chain connects TRBV28 to TRBJ2-1; D unclear. The CDR3 is made up of 14 amino acids. The V gene's germline CDR1 is MDHEN and CDR2 SYDVKM. The V end was cut by 4 bases, the J end by 6 bases, with 13 bases between.

The V gene is TRBV20-1, the J gene TRBJ2-1; TRBD1 aligns across 8 bases. From germline, CDR1 is DFQATT and CDR2 SNEGSKA (reference sequence). The junction had 13 bases not matched to a gene; V was cut back by 0 bases and J by 0 bases. This CDR3 spans 19 amino acids. The DNA for the CDR3 is TGCAGTGCTAGAGATTGGACAGGGACCGTGCAAGGCTCCTACAATGAGCAGTTCTTC. Protein sequence: CSARDWTGTVQGSYNEQFF.

This chain joins TRBV5-8 and TRBJ1-4, with 12 positions matching TRBD1. Germline values: CDR1 SGHTS, CDR2 YDEGEE. Trimming removed 4 bases from V and 8 bases from J; junction bases left unmatched: 6. There are 15 residues in the CDR3. CDR3 sequence (DNA): TGTGCCAGCAGCCCGGGGGACAGGGGGCTAGAAAAACTGTTTTTT. Amino acids: CASSPGDRGLEKLFF.

This clonotype appeared many times. This chain connects TRBV12-3 or TRBV12-4 to TRBJ1-5; D is unresolved. The CDR3 runs to 17 residues. V was cut by 6 bases and J by 3 bases, with 21 bases left in between. In nucleotides, the CDR3 is TGTGCCAGCAGCTCCGGTGGTTCCCGGCTTCCCAATCAGCCCCAGCATTTT. Translation gives CASSSGGSRLPNQPQHF.

V gene TRBV14 combines with J gene TRBJ2-7; no clear D. Germline CDR1 is SGHDN and CDR2 is FVKESK. There are 13 residues in the CDR3. Trimming left V 1 base short and J 3 bases short, with 7 bases between. This CDR3 is CASSQVNLYEQYF. CDR3 nucleotide sequence: TGTGCCAGCAGCCAAGTAAACCTCTACGAGCAGTACTTC.

This clonotype occurred a few times. The genes are TRBV12-3 or TRBV12-4 and TRBJ1-5; D uncertain. V lost 3 bases and J 0 bases, leaving 12 bases between the germline ends. The CDR3 is 16 residues long. Here the CDR3 DNA reads TGTGCCAGCAGTTTCGGCATTTCTCCTAGCAATCAGCCCCAGCATTTT. Its protein is CASSFGISPSNQPQHF.

CDR3 in DNA: TGTGCCAGCAGTAGACTAGCGGGAGTTATCCACGAGCAGTACTTC. This codes for CASSRLAGVIHEQYF. The rearrangement links TRBV6-1 to TRBJ2-7; 12 bases agree with TRBD2. The CDR3 extends over 15 amino acids. With V trimmed by 5 bases and J by 5 bases, 7 bases remained unmatched. Germline assignment: CDR1 MNHNS and CDR2 SASEGT.

This clonotype was counted at least ten times. This chain uses TRBV24-1 with TRBJ2-5; perhaps TRBD2 as D (5 bases). Germline assignment: CDR1 KGHDR and CDR2 SFDVKD. Trimming removed 5 bases at V and 5 bases at J, with 11 bases between. The CDR3 length is 13 residues. CDR3: CATSVGSMETQYF. For the CDR3, the DNA is TGTGCCACCAGTGTGGGGAGCATGGAGACCCAGTACTTC.

The V gene is TRBV20-1, the J gene TRBJ1-6; 8 bases align to TRBD1. The V gene's germline CDR1 is DFQATT and CDR2 SNEGSKA (reference sequence). Germline trimming cut 1 base from V and 7 bases from J; bases unmatched to any gene: 6. This CDR3 has 15 residues. The CDR3 coding sequence is TGCAGTGCTAGAGTCCCAGGGGGCCGCAATTCACCCCTCCACTTT. It translates to CSARVPGGRNSPLHF.